This T cell receptor beta chain is from a study of cytomegalovirus exposure and HLA in healthy donors. Study conclusions and caveats: In most subjects, TCR beta sequences reportedly gave accurate predictions of HLA-A and HLA-B alleles. Information on immune exposure was restricted to one variable (CMV serostatus).

The PCR was carried out with 60 Vbeta primers and 13 Jbeta primers. The data were produced by immunoSEQ multiplex PCR, yet TCRdb's version contains in-frame clones alone and is incomplete. The sample comprises hundreds of thousands of clones, approximately 70% of which are singletons, and 2% to 3% rests with the top ten. This clone was seen a few times. Its specificity is not known. The J segment lost 3 bases and the V segment lost 2 bases, leaving 7 bases of the junction unmatched. This CDR3 comprises 15 residues. CDR1 and CDR2 (germline): SGHNT, YYREEE (reference sequence). This cohort consisted of healthy bone marrow donors.

The chain carries TRBV5-4 and TRBJ2-7; 8 nucleotides line up with TRBD1. The material sequenced was PBMCs. This TCR came from a man aged 40-49 years in good health and CMV-seropositive. The CDR3 nucleotides read TGTGCCAGCAGCTTTTGCCGGGACAGGTGCTACGAGCAGTACTTC. It is translated as CASSFCRDRCYEQYF.